The 32 T cell receptor beta chains below all came from one sample that was sequenced in a study of persistence of HIV-infected CD4 T cells. No antigen has been assigned to these receptors. This was the immunoSEQ version 4 assay in survey mode. The data were produced by immunoSEQ multiplex PCR, yet TCRdb's version contains in-frame clones alone and is incomplete. The profile shows about 64,000 clones, more than 70% of them singletons. The stimulus was an HIV-1 Gag 15-mer peptide pool, about 1.1 ug/peptide/mL. CD40L-negative CD69-negative CD45RO-high memory CD4+ T cells were sorted as populations depleted of antigen-responding cells. The material sequenced was CD4+ T cells sorted from PBMCs after roughly 18-hour stimulation, taken from a patient who received antiretroviral therapy. The source of these receptors is an adult man with HIV who was CMV-seropositive.

This clone turned up a few times. V and J are TRBV19 and TRBJ1-2; 7 bases line up with TRBD1. Germline CDR1 is LNHDA and CDR2 is SQIVND (reference sequence). This CDR3 has 14 amino acids. The V and J ends lost 7 bases and 8 bases, in that order; junction bases with no gene match: 13. CDR3 sequence: CASTPTGPSRGYTF. The CDR3 bases are TGTGCCAGTACCCCGACAGGGCCCTCGCGGGGCTACACCTTC. Full variable domain (outside the CDR3, taken from reference TRBV19 and TRBJ1-2): DGGITQSPKYLFRKEGQNVTLSCEQNLNHDAMYWYRQDPGQGLRLIYYSQIVNDFQKGDIAEGYSVSREKKESFPLTVTSAQKNPTAFYLCASTPTGPSRGYTFGSGTRLTVV.

With regard to this clone: In the same sample, other DNA sequences code for this CDR3. CDR3 residues: CASSLRGYTEAFF. The CDR3 DNA follows: TGTGCCAGCAGTTTACGGGGATACACTGAAGCTTTCTTT. The chain carries TRBV12-3 or TRBV12-4 and TRBJ1-1, with D unresolved. V was pared by 2 bases and J by 3 bases, with 7 bases between. This CDR3 region has 13 residues.

V is TRBV6-6 and J is TRBJ1-2; 10 positions match TRBD1. V dropped 4 bases and J dropped 8; count of bases not matched to a gene: 4. Germline lookup yields CDR1 MNHNY and CDR2 SVGAGI (reference sequence). The length of the CDR3 is 13 residues. This chain's CDR3 is CASSSRTGGGYTF. The CDR3, as DNA: TGTGCCAGCAGTTCCCGGACAGGGGGAGGCTACACCTTC.

This clone was detected only a few times. The sample carries other DNA sequences with the same CDR3. The CDR3 DNA sequence: TGTGCCAGCAGCCCTAAGGGGGCGAACACCGGGGAGCTGTTTTTT. Its protein product is CASSPKGANTGELFF. The chain employs TRBV5-8 and TRBJ2-2, with D possibly matching TRBD1 (6 bases). V was shortened by 4 bases and J by 0 bases, with 10 bases between the two germline ends. The CDR3 contains 15 residues. Germline CDR1 is SGHTS and CDR2 is YDEGEE.

In this sample, this clone turned up once. This sequence joins TRBV5-1 and TRBJ2-4; 12 bases map to TRBD1. V was clipped by 0 bases and J by 7 bases; unmatched bases: 8. Germline V CDR1 and CDR2: SGHRS, YFSETQ. This CDR3 comprises 17 residues. CDR3 amino acids: CASSLVGTGGGVNIQYF. The DNA of the CDR3 is TGCGCCAGCAGCTTGGTGGGGACAGGGGGCGGAGTGAACATTCAGTACTTC.

This chain uses TRBV6-5 with TRBJ2-4; D perhaps matches TRBD2 (5 bases). CDR1 and CDR2 (germline): MNHEY, SVGAGI. V was cut by 2 bases and J by 9 bases, with 17 bases left in between. The length of the CDR3 is 15 residues. CDR3 nucleotides: TGTGCCAGCAGTTACAGCCCCCGGGGTTTGGGCATTCAGTACTTC. Protein sequence: CASSYSPRGLGIQYF.

V gene TRBV9 combines with J gene TRBJ1-1, with D uncertain. Trimming removed 0 bases at V and 8 bases at J, with 14 bases between. Germline CDR1 reads SGDLS; CDR2 reads YYNGEE. This CDR3 comprises 14 residues. CDR3: CASSVAPHTEEAFF. The CDR3 DNA reads TGTGCCAGCAGCGTAGCTCCCCACACCGAAGAAGCTTTCTTT.

The rearrangement uses TRBV6-5 and TRBJ1-6; a weak D match, TRBD1 (5 bases). Trimming removed 6 bases from V and 13 bases from J, with 22 bases in between. Germline lookup yields CDR1 MNHEY and CDR2 SVGAGI. The CDR3 consists of 15 residues. Here the CDR3 reads CASRRDGSLGGPLHF. The CDR3 DNA reads as TGTGCCAGCAGGCGGGACGGCTCCCTCGGCGGGCCCCTCCACTTT.

This clone showed up just once. The chain employs TRBV10-3 and TRBJ2-1; a possible D gene is TRBD2 (6 bases). Trimming took 4 bases from V and 7 from J, leaving 14 bases between them. Per the germline V gene, CDR1 is ENHRY and CDR2 is SYGVKD. The CDR3 is 14 residues long. The CDR3 DNA reads as TGTGCCATCAGTGGAACGAACAGCGGGAATGAGCAGTTCTTC. It encodes CAISGTNSGNEQFF.

The chain employs TRBV25-1 and TRBJ1-4; 7 nucleotides agree with TRBD1. In germline, CDR1 is MGHDK, CDR2 SYGVNS. CDR3 length: 15 amino acids. The V segment lost 0 bases and the J segment 8 bases; nucleotides outside the gene matches: 6. CDR3 loop: CASSEYKTGSEKLFF. The DNA of the CDR3 is TGTGCCAGCAGTGAATATAAGACAGGGAGCGAAAAACTGTTTTTT.

The chain has TRBV19 and TRBJ2-7; D assignment may be TRBD1 or TRBD2 (5 bases each). The germline V and J ends were trimmed by 6 bases and 1 base, with 13 bases remaining between them. CDR1 and CDR2 (germline): LNHDA, SQIVND (reference sequence). CDR3 length equals 14 residues. CDR3 protein: CASSHEGFSYEQYF. The CDR3 DNA reads TGTGCCAGTAGCCATGAGGGGTTTTCCTACGAGCAGTACTTC.

This chain uses TRBV15 with TRBJ2-2, with D hard to call. The V end lost 0 bases, the J end lost 0 bases, and 5 bases lay between the germline ends. Germline V lookup: CDR1 LNHNV, CDR2 YYDKDF (reference sequence). The CDR3 contains 15 residues. The CDR3 nucleotides read TGTGCCACCAGCAGAGAACAAGCGAACACCGGGGAGCTGTTTTTT. This codes for CATSREQANTGELFF.

In its sample, this clone was seen once. This chain connects TRBV11-2 to TRBJ1-1; TRBD1 matches 7 bases. The germline CDR1 and CDR2 sequences are SGHAT and FQNNGV. CDR3 length: 13 residues. V shed 5 bases and J 3 bases; nucleotides not matched to a gene: 3. CDR3 bases: TGTGCCAGCAGCCTCGGACAGGACACTGAAGCTTTCTTT. This translates into CASSLGQDTEAFF.

The chain couples TRBV5-1 to TRBJ2-7, with a weak D call TRBD2 (7 bases). The CDR3 consists of 16 residues. Germline-derived CDR1 and CDR2 are SGHRS and YFSETQ. With 3 bases removed from V and 5 bases from J, the gap between germline ends came to 21 bases. The CDR3 reads CASSSLAATRGNEQYF. CDR3 DNA sequence: TGCGCCAGCAGCTCGCTAGCGGCGACGAGGGGGAACGAGCAGTACTTC.

The rearrangement uses TRBV9 and TRBJ1-3; D not certain. Germline V gene lookup returns CDR1 SGDLS and CDR2 YYNGEE. The CDR3 extends over 16 amino acids. Trimming removed 4 bases from V and 0 bases from J, with 14 bases in between. The CDR3 DNA is TGTGCCAGCAGCTTAAGAGCAGGCCTCTCTGGAAACACCATATATTTT. Translated: CASSLRAGLSGNTIYF.

The chain recombines TRBV6-1 with TRBJ1-1, with D possibly TRBD1 on 5 matching bases. Trimming removed 6 bases from V and 0 bases from J, with 11 bases in between. The germline V gene has CDR1 MNHNS and CDR2 SASEGT. The CDR3 length is 14 residues. In nucleotides, the CDR3 is TGTGCCAGCAGCCCAGGGAACTTGAACACTGAAGCTTTCTTT. It translates to CASSPGNLNTEAFF.

The rearrangement uses TRBV28 and TRBJ1-5, with TRBD1 matching 7 bases. This CDR3 has 17 residues. CDR1 and CDR2 from the germline V gene are MDHEN and SYDVKM. V lost 7 bases to trimming and J lost 0 bases; unmatched junction nucleotides: 12. The DNA of the CDR3 is TGTGCCAGCACCAGGGGGGCGGCCTCATATAGCAATCAGCCCCAGCATTTT. Its translation is CASTRGAASYSNQPQHF.

The rearrangement uses TRBV2 and TRBJ1-6; TRBD1 matches 9 bases. The V gene end was trimmed by 4 bases and the J gene end by 10 bases; junction bases not matched to a gene: 8. The CDR3 runs to 15 residues. Germline lookup yields CDR1 SNHLY and CDR2 FYNNEI. This CDR3 is CASSGGQGLRSPLHF. The DNA for the CDR3 is TGTGCCAGCAGTGGGGGACAGGGATTGCGATCACCCCTCCACTTT.

The CDR3 region is CASSDPSGGAFNEQFF. The CDR3, as DNA: TGCGCCAGCAGCGATCCTAGCGGGGGGGCCTTCAATGAGCAGTTCTTC. This chain joins TRBV5-1 and TRBJ2-1, with 12 bases identical to TRBD2. V dropped 4 bases and J dropped 6; count of bases not matched to a gene: 8. The CDR3 has 16 amino acids. Germline V gene lookup returns CDR1 SGHRS and CDR2 YFSETQ.

The chain employs TRBV2 and TRBJ2-4; 7 nucleotides match TRBD1. Germline values: CDR1 SNHLY, CDR2 FYNNEI. The ends lost 6 bases at V and 8 bases at J; junction bases unmatched: 13. This CDR3 spans 15 amino acids. The CDR3 protein is CASSGERGHGHIQYF. DNA for the CDR3: TGTGCCAGCAGCGGTGAGAGGGGGCATGGGCACATTCAGTACTTC.

Only a few counts were recorded for this clone. J is TRBJ1-1 and V is TRBV7-9, with 9 nucleotides matching TRBD1. The germline V gene has CDR1 SEHNR and CDR2 FQNEAQ (reference sequence). Unmatched junction bases numbered 10, after V lost 7 bases and J lost 1 base. The CDR3 contains 16 residues. The CDR3, as DNA: TGTGCCAGCACCACCCGGCGGACAGGGGAGAACACTGAAGCTTTCTTT. Its translation: CASTTRRTGENTEAFF.

The V call is TRBV7-2, the J call TRBJ1-2; no clear D gene. Germline V lookup: CDR1 SGHTA, CDR2 FQGNSA. CDR3 length: 14 amino acids. V gave up 1 base and J gave up 4 bases, with 10 bases separating them. This CDR3 reads CASSLVGEGYGYTF. The DNA of the CDR3 is TGTGCCAGCAGCTTAGTAGGCGAGGGCTATGGCTACACCTTC.

V gene TRBV28 combines with J gene TRBJ2-7; 8 bases are shared with TRBD2. The CDR3 consists of 13 residues. The V segment lost 10 bases and the J segment 2 bases; nucleotides outside the gene matches: 7. Germline V gene sequence: CDR1 MDHEN, CDR2 SYDVKM. The CDR3 bases are TGTGCCACCCTCAGCGGGGGACCCTACGAGCAGTACTTC. The encoded protein is CATLSGGPYEQYF.

V is TRBV28 and J is TRBJ1-5; D perhaps matches TRBD1 (5 bases). V was shortened by 7 bases and J by 6 bases, with 16 bases between the two germline ends. CDR1 and CDR2 (germline): MDHEN, SYDVKM. The CDR3 is 14 amino acids. The CDR3 region has the DNA TGTGCCAGCAAGGGAGGGGAGAGCCGTCAGCCCCAGCATTTT. Residues: CASKGGESRQPQHF.

This clone was seen only once. This rearrangement joins TRBV14 to TRBJ2-7; D unresolved. Deletions cut 2 bases from V and 2 bases from J, with 7 bases between. The germline CDR1 and CDR2 sequences are SGHDN and FVKESK. The CDR3 loop spans 13 amino acids. CDR3 protein: CASSQPPAYEQYF. The CDR3 region has the DNA TGTGCCAGCAGCCAACCCCCAGCCTACGAGCAGTACTTC.

This clone came up a few times. This chain uses TRBV3-1 (or the pseudogene TRBV3-2) with TRBJ2-3; D is tentatively TRBD1 or TRBD2 (5 bases each). The ends were cut back, 11 bases at V and 0 bases at J, with 15 bases in the middle. The germline CDR1 and CDR2 sequences are LGHDT and YNNKEL (reference sequence). This CDR3 is built from 14 residues. The CDR3, as DNA: TGTGCCGGAGGTAGGGGTACTAGCACAGATACGCAGTATTTT. It is translated as CAGGRGTSTDTQYF.

The CDR3 here is CASSQPREKLFF. The CDR3 DNA reads as TGTGCCAGCAGCCAACCGAGGGAAAAACTGTTTTTT. The chain has TRBV3-1 (or the pseudogene TRBV3-2) and TRBJ1-4; D gene ambiguous. Trimming stripped 2 bases from V and 8 bases from J, with 6 bases between. This CDR3 has 12 amino acids. CDR1 and CDR2 from the germline V gene are LGHDT and YNNKEL (reference sequence).

The chain employs TRBV28 and TRBJ2-7, with 8 bases that match TRBD1. CDR3 length: 12 residues. CDR1 is MDHEN, CDR2 SYDVKM, per germline. V trimming: 7 bases; J trimming: 7 bases; junction bases outside the gene matches: 6. The CDR3 DNA reads as TGTGCCAGCATGGGGACAGGCCGTGAGCAGTACTTC. Residues: CASMGTGREQYF.

V is TRBV3-1 (or the pseudogene TRBV3-2) and J is TRBJ2-3; TRBD1 matches at 11 bases. V lost 4 bases and J lost 3; bases outside the gene matches: 6. The CDR3 has 16 residues. Germline CDR1 reads LGHDT; CDR2 reads YNNKEL (reference sequence). The CDR3 protein is CASSLWTGGSTDTQYF. CDR3 nucleotides: TGTGCCAGCAGCCTTTGGACAGGGGGCTCGACAGATACGCAGTATTTT.

The chain employs TRBV6-6 and TRBJ2-3; perhaps TRBD2 as D (6 bases). Germline CDR1 and CDR2: MNHNY and SVGAGI (reference sequence). Trimming removed 10 bases from V and 4 bases from J, with 15 bases in between. This CDR3 is 13 amino acids long. The CDR3 DNA follows: TGTGCCACCCGGGGGTCGTCTTCAGATACGCAGTATTTT. Its protein product is CATRGSSSDTQYF.

The J gene is TRBJ1-1, the V gene TRBV11-3; D call uncertain. Germline V lookup: CDR1 SGHNT, CDR2 YENEEA. The CDR3 has 13 amino acids. Trimming pared 5 bases from V and 4 bases from J, leaving 11 bases between. Here the CDR3 DNA reads TGTGCCAGCAGCGAGGAGGAGGGCACTGAAGCTTTCTTT. Its protein is CASSEEEGTEAFF.

This clone was recorded only once. The chain has TRBV6-5 and TRBJ1-5, with 8 bases fitting TRBD1. V lost 6 bases to trimming and J lost 5 bases; unmatched junction nucleotides: 6. The CDR3 contains 14 residues. Germline CDR1 MNHEY, CDR2 SVGAGI. The CDR3 spells CASSFDRGDQPQHF. The CDR3 region has the DNA TGTGCCAGCAGCTTCGACAGGGGAGATCAGCCCCAGCATTTT.